The 28 T cell receptor beta chains below come from one sample, sequenced in a study of shared clonotypes between healthy human individuals. Only in-frame clones appear in the TCRdb table, and some are missing; sequencing was by immunoSEQ multiplex PCR. This table has millions of clones, approximately 94% appearing once. Terminally differentiated effector memory CD45RA+ cells were excluded by CCR7 positive selection of CD45RO-negative cells. The sample consisted of naive CD8+ T cells sorted from blood. The receptors were sampled from a man younger than 35 in good health.

The V call is TRBV7-2, the J call TRBJ2-3; D perhaps matches TRBD2 (5 bases). Germline values: CDR1 SGHTA, CDR2 FQGNSA. Between the trimmed V and J ends, which lost 5 bases and 4 bases, there was a span of 10 bases. The CDR3 is made up of 13 amino acids. CDR3 region: CASSLRLSDTQYF. The DNA of the CDR3 is TGTGCCAGCAGCCTCAGACTATCAGATACGCAGTATTTT. Combining the CDR3 with reference TRBV7-2 and TRBJ2-3 gives the whole variable domain GAGVSQSPSNKVTEKGKDVELRCDPISGHTALYWYRQSLGQGLEFLIYFQGNSAPDKSGLPSDRFSAERTGGSVSTLTIQRTQQEDSAVYLCASSLRLSDTQYFGPGTRLTVL.

The rearrangement joins TRBV7-9 to TRBJ2-7, with 13 bases aligning to TRBD2. V was clipped by 1 base and J by 2 bases; unmatched bases: 5. Germline V lookup: CDR1 SEHNR, CDR2 FQNEAQ (reference sequence). The CDR3 sequence is 17 residues long. The DNA for the CDR3 is TGTGCCAGCAGCTTAGTGACTAGCGGGAGGATACCCTACGAGCAGTACTTC. Amino acid sequence: CASSLVTSGRIPYEQYF.

This clone was found a few times. The chain links TRBV29-1 to TRBJ1-2; D not certain. The CDR3 loop spans 13 amino acids. Germline V lookup: CDR1 SQVTM, CDR2 ANQGSEA. V lost 6 bases, J lost 5 bases, and 16 bases lay in between. CDR3 sequence reads: CSVGSEFIYGYTF. CDR3 coding DNA: TGCAGCGTCGGCTCAGAGTTTATATATGGCTACACCTTC.

The V gene is TRBV7-9, the J gene TRBJ1-1; D is unresolved. Germline lookup yields CDR1 SEHNR and CDR2 FQNEAQ (reference sequence). The CDR3 runs to 15 residues. The V end lost 5 bases, the J end lost 5 bases, and 18 bases lay between the germline ends. The CDR3 DNA sequence: TGTGCCAGCAGCCAGACGGGAGAGGGAAGGACTGAAGCTTTCTTT. This codes for CASSQTGEGRTEAFF.

This clone was seen just once. Distinct nucleotide sequences in the sample also encode this CDR3. The V and J genes are TRBV6-5 and TRBJ2-3, with D possibly being TRBD1 or TRBD2 (5 bases each). The CDR3 length is 14 residues. V lost 2 bases, J lost 1 base, and 7 bases lay in between. Germline-derived CDR1 and CDR2 are MNHEY and SVGAGI. The CDR3 sequence: CASSYVGGTDTQYF. In DNA form, the CDR3 reads TGTGCCAGCAGTTACGTGGGGGGCACAGATACGCAGTATTTT.

This chain connects TRBV29-1 to TRBJ1-3, with D uncertain. Deletions cut 5 bases from V and 0 bases from J, with 5 bases between. There are 12 residues in the CDR3. Germline V gene lookup returns CDR1 SQVTM and CDR2 ANQGSEA. The CDR3 region is CSVHGSGNTIYF. The CDR3, as DNA: TGCAGCGTTCACGGCTCTGGAAACACCATATATTTT.

J is TRBJ2-5 and V is TRBV9, with TRBD1 matching over 8 bases. Germline loops: CDR1 SGDLS, CDR2 YYNGEE. The V segment lost 3 bases and the J segment 10 bases; nucleotides outside the gene matches: 11. This CDR3 is 14 amino acids long. The CDR3 coding sequence is TGTGCCAGCAGCGGAGGGACAGGCCCGAGTGACCAGTACTTC. As protein: CASSGGTGPSDQYF.

The V call is TRBV5-6, the J call TRBJ1-5; 8 bases align to TRBD1. This CDR3 region has 16 residues. The germline gives CDR1 SGHDT, CDR2 YYEEEE. With V trimmed by 0 bases and J by 3 bases, 5 bases remained unmatched. This CDR3 is CASSLATGVTNQPQHF. The CDR3 region has the DNA TGTGCCAGCAGCTTGGCGACAGGGGTTACCAATCAGCCCCAGCATTTT.

The V and J genes are TRBV27 and TRBJ2-7, with D possibly being TRBD1 or TRBD2 (5 bases each). Trimming stripped 3 bases from V and 3 bases from J, with 12 bases between. The CDR3 is made up of 14 amino acids. The germline V gene encodes CDR1 MNHEY and CDR2 SMNVEV (reference sequence). This CDR3 is CASSFLGENYEQYF. CDR3 nucleotide sequence: TGTGCCAGCAGTTTCTTAGGGGAGAACTACGAGCAGTACTTC.

V usage is TRBV7-6 and J usage is TRBJ1-4; D not certain. Trimming removed 5 bases from V and 2 bases from J, with 9 bases in between. Germline CDR1 is SGHVS and CDR2 is FNYEAQ. The length of the CDR3 is 14 residues. CDR3: CASSIGRTNEKLFF. The CDR3, as DNA: TGTGCCAGCAGCATTGGACGGACTAATGAAAAACTGTTTTTT.

This chain connects TRBV7-8 to TRBJ2-3, with TRBD2 matching over 10 bases. The CDR3 is made up of 17 amino acids. V shed 4 bases, J shed 4 bases, and the junction held 11 bases outside the gene matches. Per the germline V gene, CDR1 is SGHVS and CDR2 is FQNEAQ. The CDR3 coding sequence is TGTGCCAGCAGCTCCCTTCTAGCGGGAGATGAGGCAGATACGCAGTATTTT. Protein: CASSSLLAGDEADTQYF.

V and J are TRBV5-6 and TRBJ2-1; D is unclear. This CDR3 has 13 residues. V was shortened by 0 bases and J by 7 bases, with 8 bases between the two germline ends. CDR1 is SGHDT and CDR2 is YYEEEE in the germline V gene. CDR3 DNA sequence: TGTGCCAGCAGCTTGGGCGCCTGGAATGAGCAGTTCTTC. Translating gives CASSLGAWNEQFF.

This clone was seen a single time. V usage is TRBV2 and J usage is TRBJ2-4; D is possibly TRBD1 (5 bases). V shed 7 bases and J shed 0 bases, with 16 bases lying between them. Germline CDR1 is SNHLY and CDR2 is FYNNEI. This CDR3 is built from 16 residues. The DNA for the CDR3 is TGTGCCAGCATCACACCCAAGGGGCAAGCCAAAAACATTCAGTACTTC. It yields the protein CASITPKGQAKNIQYF.

This clone was recorded only once. The CDR3 region has the DNA TGTGCCAGCAGCCCAGGGAAAGGCTACGAGCAGTACTTC. Translation: CASSPGKGYEQYF. The chain combines TRBV7-2 with TRBJ2-7, with D perhaps TRBD1 (5 bases). The CDR3 is made up of 13 amino acids. Germline-derived CDR1 and CDR2 are SGHTA and FQGNSA. V was clipped by 5 bases and J by 3 bases, with 11 bases between them.

This clone has only one observation. The same CDR3 also results from other DNA sequences found in this sample. The chain uses TRBV29-1 and TRBJ2-7; 11 nucleotides agree with TRBD1. Germline-derived CDR1 and CDR2 are SQVTM and ANQGSEA. The V and J ends lost 6 bases and 5 bases, in that order; junction bases with no gene match: 9. The CDR3 extends over 14 amino acids. The CDR3 nucleotides read TGCAGCGTCGACCCGGGACAGGGGGGCCACGAGCAGTACTTC. Translated: CSVDPGQGGHEQYF.

In nucleotides, the CDR3 is TGTGCCAGCAGCTTAGGGGAAGGACTAGACTACGAGCAGTACTTC. Its translation is CASSLGEGLDYEQYF. The rearrangement joins TRBV7-6 to TRBJ2-7, with TRBD2 identical over 7 bases. V was pared by 1 base and J by 3 bases, with 6 bases of the junction left unmatched. The germline CDR1 and CDR2 sequences are SGHVS and FNYEAQ. This CDR3 is 15 amino acids long.

The genes are TRBV4-3 and TRBJ2-1, with TRBD2 matching 10 bases. Germline CDR1 is LGHNA and CDR2 is YSLEER. This CDR3 region has 14 residues. After removal of 3 bases from V and 4 bases from J, the junction contained 0 bases not matched to a gene. CDR3 in amino acids: CASSQTSGYNEQFF. DNA of the CDR3: TGCGCCAGCAGCCAGACTAGCGGGTACAATGAGCAGTTCTTC.

A single count supports this clone. The rearrangement links TRBV7-2 to TRBJ2-2; 8 positions agree with TRBD1. CDR3 size: 16 residues. V shed 2 bases, J shed 7 bases, and the junction held 9 bases outside the gene matches. From germline, CDR1 is SGHTA and CDR2 FQGNSA. DNA for the CDR3: TGTGCCAGCAGCTTAATATCACAGGGGGAAAACGGGGAGCTGTTTTTT. Protein product: CASSLISQGENGELFF.

The CDR3 nucleotides read TGTGCCAGCAGCTTAGCGGCAGGGGGGCCTGAGGATGGCTACACCTTC. It translates to CASSLAAGGPEDGYTF. The V gene is TRBV7-9, the J gene TRBJ1-2; 7 nucleotides match TRBD1. This CDR3 comprises 16 residues. Trimming took 0 bases from V and 6 from J; bases not matched to a gene: 10. Germline CDR1 reads SEHNR; CDR2 reads FQNEAQ (reference sequence). The complete variable domain, with remaining parts taken from reference TRBV7-9 and TRBJ1-2, reads DTGVSQNPRHKITKRGQNVTFRCDPISEHNRLYWYRQTLGQGPEFLTYFQNEAQLEKSRLLSDRFSAERPKGSFSTLEIQRTEQGDSAMYLCASSLAAGGPEDGYTFGSGTRLTVV.

The rearrangement links TRBV10-2 to TRBJ2-7; D possibly matches TRBD1 or TRBD2 (5 bases each). With 8 bases removed from V and 6 bases from J, the gap between germline ends came to 17 bases. There are 13 residues in the CDR3. In germline, CDR1 is WSHSY, CDR2 SAAADI. The CDR3 sequence is CASRRDGDGEQYF. In DNA, the CDR3 is TGCGCCAGCCGCCGGGACGGCGATGGCGAGCAGTACTTC.

In the case of this clone: Other nucleotide sequences from this sample produce the same CDR3. V is TRBV7-9 and J is TRBJ2-7; D remains ambiguous. This CDR3 comprises 13 residues. Trimming shortened V by 5 bases and J by 2 bases, and 10 bases separated the two germline ends. The germline V gene has CDR1 SEHNR and CDR2 FQNEAQ (reference sequence). The CDR3, as DNA: TGTGCCAGCAGCCCCGGTCCCACCTACGAGCAGTACTTC. Its translation: CASSPGPTYEQYF.

The chain employs TRBV28 and TRBJ2-5; TRBD2 matches at 11 bases. From germline, CDR1 is MDHEN and CDR2 SYDVKM. The CDR3 loop spans 15 amino acids. Germline trimming cut 4 bases from V and 5 bases from J; bases unmatched to any gene: 6. In DNA form, the CDR3 reads TGTGCCAGCAGTTCTTTAGCGGGGGGGCCGGAGACCCAGTACTTC. Translating it yields CASSSLAGGPETQYF.

This clone has a handful of counts. Other DNA sequences in this specimen translate into the identical CDR3. The rearrangement joins TRBV5-6 to TRBJ2-2; D not resolved. The germline V and J ends were trimmed by 4 bases and 2 bases, with 3 bases remaining between them. The germline V gene has CDR1 SGHDT and CDR2 YYEEEE. The CDR3 length is 12 residues. The CDR3 loop is CASSLNTGELFF. In DNA form, the CDR3 reads TGTGCCAGCAGCCTTAACACCGGGGAGCTGTTTTTT.

The V call is TRBV2, the J call TRBJ1-4, with TRBD1 matching 11 bases. The CDR3 is 16 amino acids. Trimming at V came to 5 bases and at J to 2 bases, leaving 4 bases not matched to a gene. From germline, CDR1 is SNHLY and CDR2 FYNNEI. The CDR3 region has the DNA TGTGCCAGCAGTTGGGACAGGGGGTCTACTAATGAAAAACTGTTTTTT. As protein: CASSWDRGSTNEKLFF.

The chain combines TRBV4-1 with TRBJ2-6; no clear D gene. The CDR3 consists of 14 residues. CDR1 and CDR2 from the germline V gene are MGHRA and YSYEKL. Trimming removed 4 bases at V and 4 bases at J, with 8 bases between. The CDR3 protein is CASSPKQGANVLTF. CDR3 DNA sequence: TGCGCCAGCAGCCCAAAACAAGGGGCCAACGTCCTGACTTTC.

The rearrangement joins TRBV7-6 to TRBJ2-3; 9 positions match TRBD2. CDR1 and CDR2 from the germline V gene are SGHVS and FNYEAQ. Germline trimming cut 3 bases from V and 4 bases from J; bases unmatched to any gene: 8. The CDR3 runs to 16 residues. CDR3 amino acids: CASSLEAGGLADTQYF. DNA for the CDR3: TGTGCCAGCAGCTTGGAAGCGGGAGGTTTGGCAGATACGCAGTATTTT.

As regards this clone: This specimen includes other DNA sequences encoding the same CDR3. This rearrangement joins TRBV9 to TRBJ1-2; D is perhaps TRBD1 (5 bases). The germline gives CDR1 SGDLS, CDR2 YYNGEE. Trimming removed 0 bases from V and 3 bases from J, with 9 bases in between. The CDR3 contains 14 residues. The CDR3 protein is CASSVGGGDYGYTF. The CDR3 DNA follows: TGTGCCAGCAGCGTAGGGGGAGGGGACTATGGCTACACCTTC.

This chain joins TRBV7-9 and TRBJ2-7, with a possible D match to TRBD1 (6 bases). With 6 bases removed from V and 3 bases from J, the gap between germline ends came to 12 bases. Germline V gene lookup returns CDR1 SEHNR and CDR2 FQNEAQ (reference sequence). This CDR3 is built from 13 residues. CDR3 sequence reads: CASSGPRGYEQYF. The CDR3 DNA reads as TGTGCCAGCAGTGGACCCAGGGGCTACGAGCAGTACTTC. Drawing the rest from reference TRBV7-9 and TRBJ2-7, the complete variable domain is DTGVSQNPRHKITKRGQNVTFRCDPISEHNRLYWYRQTLGQGPEFLTYFQNEAQLEKSRLLSDRFSAERPKGSFSTLEIQRTEQGDSAMYLCASSGPRGYEQYFGPGTRLTVT.